This entry is about one T cell receptor beta chain. This clone appeared once. No cognate antigen has been identified for it. The sample holds no much larger clone one base away, and base qualities are not on file. The CDR3 regions of human TCRbeta chains were analyzed by immunosequencing. On the authors' methods: TCRs in the repertoires were matched against a reference library of SARS-CoV-2-specific TCRs that had been generated with the MIRA antigen-specificity platform. Breadth meant the fraction of unique TCRs that were SARS-CoV-2-associated, whereas depth meant the fraction of total T cells that were SARS-CoV-2-associated. Each spike-specific TCR was assigned to its reactive spike region and to a CD4 or CD8 class using the MIRA data. Log10-transformed breadth and depth values were compared by one-way ANOVA with Sidak's multiple comparisons tests. Held by TCRdb, this immuneACCESS table contains in-frame sequences only and omits some clones. Under half of the omission traces to an unresolved V gene where checked; the cause of the rest is unknown. That table gives V, J and clone size, and the DNA gave D and trimming. The sample records 250,000 to 300,000 clones, approximately 94% of which are singletons. Roughly 0.6% of the sample lies in the top ten.

This record belongs to a study of T cell responses to AZD1222 COVID-19 vaccine (dated by TCRdb to about 2021). About the full investigation: A total of approximately 250 trial participants underwent TCR sequencing, of whom more than 200 had received two doses of AZD1222 and some 26 had received two doses of the MenACWY control vaccine. Trial participants were enrolled by age into 18-55, 56-69 and 70-plus year subgroups, with roughly 160, 29 and 62 TCR-sequenced participants respectively.

V lost 0 bases and J lost 8 bases, and the count of bases not matched to a germline gene is 12. Including cysteine and phenylalanine, the CDR3 has 16 amino acids. The CDR3 DNA has 48 bases and is translated from base 1. CDR1 and CDR2 (SQVTM, ANQGSEA) derive from the germline V gene. Broad study findings and their caveats: Because no samples from the day 14 peak response were available, repertoires could be characterized only after the peak T cell response. A significant rise in spike-specific TCR breadth and depth was observed after two AZD1222 doses relative to day 0 and relative to MenACWY recipients. Reportedly, almost half of the unique spike-specific TCRs recognized epitopes lying outside the regions that are mutated in the B.1.351 and B.1.1.7 variants. Conclusions about previously exposed vaccinees are limited, since just a handful of AZD1222 recipients were seropositive for SARS-CoV-2 at baseline. The 56-69-year group was small, and its depth increase did not reach significance, likely because of low power. The whole spike protein was spanned by vaccine-associated CD4 TCRs, and dominant responses were seen in regions 160-218 and 743-854. Participants were mostly white British, with more females than males. The authors suggested clonal diversity may have been underestimated.

The sample's time point label, in plain terms: about 28 days (+/-7) after the second vaccine dose. AZD1222 recipients given second doses at about 4 weeks or at about 12 weeks were pooled, since spike-specific TCR depth and breadth were not found to differ between the two schedules. The vaccinee samples were drawn from two UK trials, COV001 and COV002, one of which was a single-blind randomized controlled phase 2/3 trial testing AZD1222 (ChAdOx1 nCoV-19) in healthy adults. For TCRbeta chain sequencing, PBMC samples from trial participants were taken at day 0 and at day 28 after the second dose. The sequences come from peripheral blood, collected 28 days after the second AZD1222 dose. Recombination joined TRBV29-1 with TRBJ2-1, and 8 junction bases match TRBD2. The sequence derives from an adult who received the AZD1222 COVID-19 vaccine. This receptor has the CDR3 CSVEDPREGGEDEQFF. The nucleotide sequence is TGCAGCGTTGAAGACCCTCGGGAGGGGGGAGAGGATGAGCAGTTCTTC.